The 29 T cell receptor beta chains below come from one sample, sequenced in a study of blood T cells in healthy people across ages. Together with a sample-barcoded 5' primer, a J-beta primer mix was included in a second PCR lasting about 6 to 11 cycles. One entry per CDR3 protein, called by TCRdb with MiXCR from the 5' RACE reads. The profile shows about 400,000 distinct CDR3 sequences, approximately 52% of them singletons. Specimen: blood. The source is a man in his fifties or sixties in good health.

The chain joins TRBV20-1 to TRBJ1-2; D gene ambiguous. Germline-derived CDR1 and CDR2 are DFQATT and SNEGSKA (reference sequence). Trimming cost V 6 bases and J 0 bases, with 11 bases left between them. The CDR3 is made up of 13 amino acids. The CDR3 sequence is CSALDPTNYGYTF. The DNA for the CDR3 is TGCAGTGCCCTGGACCCGACTAACTATGGCTACACCTTC.

This clonotype showed up just a few times. V and J are TRBV20-1 and TRBJ2-5; 9 bases match TRBD1. V lost 5 bases to trimming and J lost 11 bases; unmatched junction nucleotides: 12. CDR1 is DFQATT, CDR2 SNEGSKA, per germline (reference sequence). This CDR3 has 13 residues. This CDR3 is CSAPGTGLEEQYF. The CDR3 DNA reads TGCAGTGCTCCTGGGACAGGGTTAGAGGAGCAGTACTTC.

As for this clonotype: A read error may be the cause here, since a much bigger clone is one base away. This rearrangement joins TRBV7-2 to TRBJ2-7; the match to TRBD1 covers 9 bases. The V segment lost 8 bases and the J segment 3 bases; nucleotides outside the gene matches: 11. Germline V gives CDR1 SGHTA, CDR2 FQGNSA. The CDR3 spans 15 residues. DNA of the CDR3: TGTGCCAGCGGCCAAACAGGGGGCGCGTTCTACGAGCAGTACTTC. As protein: CASGQTGGAFYEQYF.

This chain connects TRBV12-3 or TRBV12-4 to TRBJ2-1; a possible D gene is TRBD1 (7 bases). Trimming shortened V by 5 bases and J by 10 bases, and 21 bases separated the two germline ends. The CDR3 has 15 amino acids. Here the CDR3 reads CASSRRSPRGVEQFF. The DNA for the CDR3 is TGTGCCAGCAGTCGCCGCAGCCCCAGGGGGGTGGAGCAGTTCTTC.

In this sample, this clonotype turned up once. This chain connects TRBV28 to TRBJ2-5; D possibly corresponds to TRBD1 (6 bases). The DNA end is more similar to TRBJ2-4, so the J call may be wrong. Germline CDR1 reads MDHEN; CDR2 reads SYDVKM. The CDR3 runs to 16 residues. The CDR3 sequence is CASSFRIQGPSSIQYF. Written as DNA, the CDR3 is TGTGCCAGCAGTTTCCGCATACAGGGACCCTCCAGCATTCAGTACTTC.

This clonotype appeared many times. The chain recombines TRBV6-5 with TRBJ2-6; the D is unclear. Germline V lookup: CDR1 MNHEY, CDR2 SVGAGI. The V and J ends lost 0 bases and 3 bases respectively, with 18 bases between them. The CDR3 length is 19 residues. CDR3 DNA sequence: TGTGCCAGCAGTTACTCCCTCGGACCCAGGCCCCTTGGGGCCAACGTCCTGACTTTC. Protein: CASSYSLGPRPLGANVLTF.

This clonotype was found a few times. The chain carries TRBV7-6 and TRBJ2-7, with 14 bases aligning to TRBD2. This CDR3 is 16 amino acids long. Trimming cost V 0 bases and J 6 bases; bases outside gene matches: 4. CDR1 and CDR2 from the germline V gene are SGHVS and FNYEAQ. CDR3 coding DNA: TGTGCCAGCAGCTTAGCTGGGACTAGCGGGAGTAGCGAGCAGTACTTC. This gives the protein CASSLAGTSGSSEQYF.

This chain uses TRBV5-8 with TRBJ2-3, with TRBD1 as a possible D gene (6 bases). Germline-derived CDR1 and CDR2 are SGHTS and YDEGEE. There are 15 residues in the CDR3. V was clipped by 3 bases and J by 3 bases, with 14 bases between them. CDR3 bases: TGTGCCAGCAGCTCATCAGGAAGGGGGACAGATACGCAGTATTTT. This gives the protein CASSSSGRGTDTQYF.

The J gene is TRBJ2-5, the V gene TRBV7-2, with D possibly called TRBD1 or TRBD2 (5 bases each). The CDR3 spans 13 residues. Looked up from germline, CDR1 is SGHTA and CDR2 is FQGNSA. With 1 base removed from V and 11 bases from J, the gap between germline ends came to 14 bases. CDR3 sequence: CASSLGSLWGQYF. CDR3 DNA: TGTGCCAGCAGCTTAGGTTCCCTTTGGGGGCAGTACTTC. Supplemented by reference TRBV7-2 and TRBJ2-5, the full variable domain reads GAGVSQSPSNKVTEKGKDVELRCDPISGHTALYWYRQSLGQGLEFLIYFQGNSAPDKSGLPSDRFSAERTGGSVSTLTIQRTQQEDSAVYLCASSLGSLWGQYFGPGTRLLVL.

In this sample, this clonotype turned up a few times. The chain has TRBV28 and TRBJ2-7; TRBD2 matches at 7 bases. With the DNA end fitting TRBJ2-4 better, the J assignment may be wrong. The CDR3 extends over 13 amino acids. The germline V gene encodes CDR1 MDHEN and CDR2 SYDVKM. In DNA form, the CDR3 reads TGTGCCAGCGTTCGGACCGGGGGGAACATTCAGTACTTC. Its protein is CASVRTGGNIQYF.

Comments on this clonotype: One end of the junction varies from germline; a read error may be responsible. This chain links TRBV7-2 with TRBJ2-5; 10 bases map to TRBD2. The germline CDR1 and CDR2 sequences are SGHTA and FQGNSA. The CDR3 is 15 residues long. DNA for the CDR3: TGTGCCGGCAGCTCTAGCGGGAGAATATGGGACAAGCAGTACTTC. This codes for CAGSSSGRIWDKQYF.

The genes are TRBV14 and TRBJ2-5; D gene uncertain. V lost 4 bases and J 7 bases, leaving 13 bases between the germline ends. Germline CDR1 SGHDN, CDR2 FVKESK. The CDR3 has 13 amino acids. The CDR3 coding sequence is TGTGCCAGCAGCCCCCGGCCCATGGGGACCCAGTACTTC. It is translated as CASSPRPMGTQYF.

This chain joins TRBV20-1 and TRBJ2-7; possibly TRBD2 for D (5 bases). The CDR3 contains 12 residues. V shed 7 bases and J shed 2 bases, with 12 bases lying between them. CDR1 is DFQATT, CDR2 SNEGSKA, per germline (reference sequence). CDR3 protein: CSGKGDTYEQYF. The CDR3 DNA reads as TGCAGTGGGAAGGGAGATACCTACGAGCAGTACTTC.

The chain carries TRBV27 and TRBJ1-6; 7 nucleotides agree with TRBD1. The length of the CDR3 is 16 residues. V gave up 0 bases and J gave up 7 bases; unmatched junction bases: 6. Germline lookup yields CDR1 MNHEY and CDR2 SMNVEV (reference sequence). The CDR3 bases are TGTGCCAGCAGTTTATCCCGACAGGGTGGAAATTCACCCCTCCACTTT. It is translated as CASSLSRQGGNSPLHF.

The chain combines TRBV15 with TRBJ2-3, with a weak D call TRBD1 (5 bases). CDR3 length equals 12 residues. The germline V gene has CDR1 LNHNV and CDR2 YYDKDF (reference sequence). Trimming cost V 8 bases and J 5 bases, with 11 bases left between them. Here the CDR3 reads CATSLGEDTQYF. In DNA form, the CDR3 reads TGTGCCACCTCCTTAGGGGAAGATACGCAGTATTTT.

The V call is TRBV7-2, the J call TRBJ2-4, with 8 bases fitting TRBD2. Germline CDR1 is SGHTA and CDR2 is FQGNSA. The trim removed 4 bases at V and 5 bases at J, leaving 10 bases unmatched. CDR3 length equals 16 residues. CDR3 region: CASSSGGALSQNIQYF. Here the CDR3 DNA reads TGTGCCAGCAGCTCCGGGGGGGCTTTGTCCCAAAACATTCAGTACTTC.

This clonotype came up many times. The V call is TRBV7-2, the J call TRBJ2-7, with D possibly being TRBD2 (6 bases). This CDR3 spans 14 amino acids. CDR1 and CDR2 from the germline V gene are SGHTA and FQGNSA. V was pared by 5 bases and J by 6 bases, with 17 bases between. CDR3 sequence (DNA): TGTGCCAGCAGCCCGTTCAGTCTGGGGGGCGAGCAGTACTTC. Amino acid sequence: CASSPFSLGGEQYF.

This chain connects TRBV3-1 to TRBJ2-4; D is unclear. This CDR3 has 13 amino acids. The ends were cut back, 0 bases at V and 4 bases at J, with 4 bases in the middle. Germline CDR1 LGHDT, CDR2 YNNKEL (reference sequence). The CDR3 loop reads CASSQDAKNIQYF. The CDR3 DNA follows: TGTGCCAGCAGCCAAGACGCGAAAAACATTCAGTACTTC.

The V gene is TRBV7-2, the J gene TRBJ2-1, with TRBD2 identical over 8 bases. The CDR3 extends over 19 amino acids. The germline gives CDR1 SGHTA, CDR2 FQGNSA. V lost 5 bases to trimming and J lost 9 bases; unmatched junction nucleotides: 24. The CDR3 sequence: CASSPRTSAGGGIMAEQFF. DNA of the CDR3: TGTGCCAGCAGCCCCAGGACTTCGGCGGGGGGAGGGATAATGGCTGAGCAGTTCTTC.

The chain employs TRBV11-2 and TRBJ2-3; TRBD1 aligns across 7 bases. CDR3 size: 15 residues. V shed 5 bases, J shed 3 bases, and the junction held 8 bases outside the gene matches. Germline V gives CDR1 SGHAT, CDR2 FQNNGV. CDR3 amino acids: CASSDRQGLTDTQYF. CDR3 sequence (DNA): TGTGCCAGCAGCGACCGACAGGGATTAACAGATACGCAGTATTTT.

In this sample, this clonotype turned up a few times. The genes are TRBV4-3 and TRBJ2-3; TRBD1 is a possible D gene (6 bases). The CDR3 runs to 14 residues. The germline CDR1 and CDR2 sequences are LGHNA and YSLEER. V was clipped by 0 bases and J by 11 bases, with 15 bases between them. This CDR3 is CASSQEGPPRGQYF. CDR3 DNA: TGCGCCAGCAGCCAAGAGGGGCCTCCCAGGGGGCAGTATTTT.

The chain is built from TRBV16 and TRBJ2-1; maybe TRBD1 (6 bases). This CDR3 contains 13 residues. Trimming took 4 bases from V and 9 from J, leaving 13 bases between them. Germline loops: CDR1 KGHSY, CDR2 FQNENV. CDR3 residues: CASSPTRGGEQFF. The CDR3 coding sequence is TGTGCCAGCAGCCCTACTCGAGGGGGTGAGCAGTTCTTC.

This clonotype was recorded many times. This chain links TRBV20-1 with TRBJ1-2, with 7 bases identical to TRBD1. CDR3 length equals 15 residues. Germline CDR1 and CDR2: DFQATT and SNEGSKA (reference sequence). V was clipped by 5 bases and J by 3 bases; unmatched bases: 12. The CDR3 bases are TGCAGTGCTCGCCGACAGGGCAGCACTCACTATGGCTACACCTTC. This translates into CSARRQGSTHYGYTF.

The genes are TRBV20-1 and TRBJ2-5; the D is unclear. V was pared by 5 bases and J by 11 bases, with 21 bases between. This CDR3 has 13 residues. Germline V gives CDR1 DFQATT, CDR2 SNEGSKA (reference sequence). The CDR3 DNA sequence: TGCAGTGCTTACCCACCGCGGATTGAAGAGCAGTACTTC. Amino acids: CSAYPPRIEEQYF.

This clonotype was counted a single time. In DNA, the CDR3 is TGCGCCAGCAGCTTGGGTAACACAGGGACCAACTATGGCTACACCTTC. Translating gives CASSLGNTGTNYGYTF. The rearrangement joins TRBV5-1 to TRBJ1-2; TRBD1 is a possible D gene (6 bases). With 0 bases removed from V and 2 bases from J, the gap between germline ends came to 14 bases. The length of the CDR3 is 16 residues. Per the germline V gene, CDR1 is SGHRS and CDR2 is YFSETQ.

This clonotype turned up a few times. The chain links TRBV3-1 to TRBJ1-2; 7 nucleotides line up with TRBD1. The V gene's germline CDR1 is LGHDT and CDR2 YNNKEL (reference sequence). The CDR3 is 14 amino acids. V shed 0 bases, J shed 12 bases, and the junction held 10 bases outside the gene matches. CDR3 nucleotide sequence: TGTGCCAGCAGCCAAGATGTCCGACAGGGATTCCACACCTTC. It yields the protein CASSQDVRQGFHTF.

With respect to this clonotype: Relative to the germline gene, one junction end is altered; a read error may explain this. The V and J genes are TRBV5-6 and TRBJ1-1; D not certain. Germline CDR1 and CDR2: SGHDT and YYEEEE. CDR3 size: 15 residues. Here the CDR3 DNA reads TGTGCCGGCAGCAAGACGGGATCCCAGAACACTGAAGCTTTCTTT. Protein product: CAGSKTGSQNTEAFF.

The chain is built from TRBV6-1 and TRBJ2-1; the D gene could be TRBD1 or TRBD2 (5 bases each). Trimming stripped 6 bases from V and 6 bases from J, with 15 bases between. The CDR3 runs 14 residues. CDR1 is MNHNS, CDR2 SASEGT, per germline. The CDR3 protein is CASRGETVGNEQFF. In DNA form, the CDR3 reads TGTGCCAGCAGGGGGGAAACAGTCGGCAATGAGCAGTTCTTC.

This clonotype turned up a few times. This chain uses TRBV9 with TRBJ2-4, with TRBD1 as a possible D gene (6 bases). Germline assignment: CDR1 SGDLS and CDR2 YYNGEE. The V end was cut by 3 bases, the J end by 3 bases, with 22 bases between. The CDR3 totals 18 residues. CDR3: CASSAGELDRWGKNIQYF. CDR3 nucleotides: TGTGCCAGCAGCGCAGGGGAGTTGGACCGGTGGGGCAAAAACATTCAGTACTTC.